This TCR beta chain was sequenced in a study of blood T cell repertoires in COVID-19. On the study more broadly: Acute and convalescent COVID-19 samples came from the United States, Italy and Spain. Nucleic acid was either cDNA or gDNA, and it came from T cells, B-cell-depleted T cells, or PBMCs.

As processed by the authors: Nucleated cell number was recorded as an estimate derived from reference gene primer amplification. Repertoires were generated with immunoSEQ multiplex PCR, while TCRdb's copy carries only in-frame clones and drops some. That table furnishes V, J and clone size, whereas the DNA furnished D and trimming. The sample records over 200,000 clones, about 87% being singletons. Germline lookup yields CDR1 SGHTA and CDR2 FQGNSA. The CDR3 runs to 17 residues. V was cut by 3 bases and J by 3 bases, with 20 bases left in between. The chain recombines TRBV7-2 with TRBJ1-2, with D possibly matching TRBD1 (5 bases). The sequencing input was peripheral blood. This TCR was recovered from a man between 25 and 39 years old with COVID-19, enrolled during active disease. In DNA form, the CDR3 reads TGTGCCAGCAGCTTGGGCCCGGGAGGGGCTAGCGACTATGGCTACACCTTC. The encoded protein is CASSLGPGGASDYGYTF.